The 26 T cell receptor beta chains presented below share a single source sample, sequenced in a study of T cell responses to AZD1222 COVID-19 vaccine. Measured with immunoSEQ multiplex PCR; TCRdb has only the in-frame clones, and not every one. The sample consists of roughly 100,000 clones, roughly nine tenths of them appearing once. The source was peripheral blood, collected 28 days after the second AZD1222 dose. The receptors were sampled from an adult who received the AZD1222 COVID-19 vaccine.

CDR3 loop: CASSPGGTDTQYF. CDR3 bases: TGTGCCAGCAGCCCGGGAGGCACAGATACGCAGTATTTT. The chain couples TRBV4-2 to TRBJ2-3, with D perhaps matching TRBD2 (6 bases). CDR3 length: 13 residues. Trimming removed 4 bases from V and 1 base from J, with 6 bases in between. Germline CDR1 and CDR2: LGHNA and YNFKEQ.

The chain is built from TRBV28 and TRBJ1-6, with TRBD1 as a possible D gene (5 bases). Germline V gene lookup returns CDR1 MDHEN and CDR2 SYDVKM. This CDR3 comprises 13 residues. Between the trimmed V and J ends, which lost 8 bases and 5 bases, there was a span of 10 bases. CDR3 in amino acids: CASQGWNNSPLHF. DNA for the CDR3: TGTGCCAGCCAGGGTTGGAATAATTCACCCCTCCACTTT.

The V and J genes are TRBV19 and TRBJ2-7; D unclear. This CDR3 has 13 residues. Deletions cut 6 bases from V and 2 bases from J, with 11 bases between. Germline V gene lookup returns CDR1 LNHDA and CDR2 SQIVND (reference sequence). The CDR3 reads CASSSPWTYEQYF. For the CDR3, the DNA is TGTGCCAGTAGCTCCCCATGGACCTACGAGCAGTACTTC.

The V call is TRBV27, the J call TRBJ1-1; possible D gene TRBD1, 6 bases. Per the germline V gene, CDR1 is MNHEY and CDR2 is SMNVEV (reference sequence). This CDR3 has 13 residues. V lost 5 bases and J lost 3, with 10 bases in between. CDR3 protein: CASSAGVYTEAFF. The CDR3 nucleotides read TGTGCCAGCAGTGCAGGGGTCTACACTGAAGCTTTCTTT.

This CDR3 is CASSLRGANTEAFF. CDR3 DNA sequence: TGTGCCAGCAGCTTAAGGGGGGCCAACACTGAAGCTTTCTTT. This sequence joins TRBV7-3 and TRBJ1-1, with D perhaps TRBD1 (6 bases). The CDR3 spans 14 residues. V was shortened by 1 base and J by 2 bases, with 8 bases between the two germline ends. In germline, CDR1 is SGHTA, CDR2 FQGTGA.

This chain joins TRBV28 and TRBJ2-5, with 13 positions matching TRBD2. Germline lookup yields CDR1 MDHEN and CDR2 SYDVKM. The CDR3 is 18 amino acids. J gave up 4 bases and V 8 bases, and 16 bases lay outside the gene matches. The chain's CDR3 is CASSQTGTSGIGLETQYF. The CDR3 DNA follows: TGTGCCAGCTCCCAAACTGGGACTAGCGGGATCGGGTTAGAGACCCAGTACTTC.

This clone was seen a few times. This chain uses TRBV24-1 with TRBJ2-3, with 12 bases aligning to TRBD2. There are 18 residues in the CDR3. The junction had 4 bases not matched to a gene; V was cut back by 0 bases and J by 1 base. Germline CDR1 and CDR2: KGHDR and SFDVKD. The DNA for the CDR3 is TGTGCCACCAGTGATTTGCCTAGGACTAGCGGGGGCACAGATACGCAGTATTTT. Encoded protein: CATSDLPRTSGGTDTQYF.

This rearrangement joins TRBV25-1 to TRBJ2-7, with D perhaps TRBD2 (6 bases). The CDR3 is 15 amino acids. Germline-derived CDR1 and CDR2 are MGHDK and SYGVNS. V dropped 10 bases and J dropped 6 bases, with 25 bases sitting between them. The CDR3, as DNA: TGTGCCACCTCTATGGTTGGGGCAGCCGGGAGCGAGCAGTACTTC. Translation: CATSMVGAAGSEQYF.

The V call is TRBV10-3, the J call TRBJ2-1; TRBD2 is a possible D gene (6 bases). Trimming removed 2 bases at V and 0 bases at J, with 11 bases between. CDR1 ENHRY and CDR2 SYGVKD come from the germline V gene. The CDR3 is 16 amino acids. The CDR3 nucleotides read TGTGCCATCAGTGAGGTCGCACTAGCCTCCTACAATGAGCAGTTCTTC. This codes for CAISEVALASYNEQFF.

The V call is TRBV4-1, the J call TRBJ1-2; D perhaps matches TRBD1 (6 bases). The CDR3 covers 16 residues. V was trimmed by 3 bases and J by 8 bases, leaving 22 bases between them. Germline assignment: CDR1 MGHRA and CDR2 YSYEKL. Here the CDR3 DNA reads TGCGCCAGCAGCCAGGGGCGGGGGCGCGCGTCGTCGGGCTACACCTTC. It encodes CASSQGRGRASSGYTF.

This chain links TRBV2 with TRBJ2-7; 10 bases line up with TRBD2. V shed 8 bases, J shed 4 bases, and the junction held 14 bases outside the gene matches. The CDR3 extends over 16 amino acids. Germline V gene data show CDR1 as SNHLY and CDR2 as FYNNEI. CDR3 amino acids: CASDGTSVGMGYEQYF. The CDR3 coding sequence is TGTGCCAGCGATGGGACTAGCGTTGGAATGGGTTACGAGCAGTACTTC. Full variable domain (outside the CDR3, taken from reference TRBV2 and TRBJ2-7): EPEVTQTPSHQVTQMGQEVILRCVPISNHLYFYWYRQILGQKVEFLVSFYNNEISEKSEIFDDQFSVERPDGSNFTLKIRSTKLEDSAMYFCASDGTSVGMGYEQYFGPGTRLTVT.

V is TRBV7-6 and J is TRBJ2-7, with D possibly matching TRBD2 (6 bases). This CDR3 has 14 amino acids. The germline V and J ends were trimmed by 1 base and 2 bases, with 9 bases remaining between them. CDR1 SGHVS and CDR2 FNYEAQ come from the germline V gene. The CDR3 DNA follows: TGTGCCAGCAGCTTAGGACTAGGAGCCTACGAGCAGTACTTC. Protein: CASSLGLGAYEQYF.

This chain joins TRBV5-6 and TRBJ1-4; D gene uncertain. CDR3 length: 14 amino acids. Looked up from germline, CDR1 is SGHDT and CDR2 is YYEEEE. V dropped 2 bases and J dropped 3 bases, with 8 bases sitting between them. The CDR3 sequence: CASSFSPANEKLFF. DNA for the CDR3: TGTGCCAGCAGCTTCTCTCCTGCTAATGAAAAACTGTTTTTT.

This clone appeared a single time. The V gene is TRBV7-2, the J gene TRBJ2-1, with TRBD1 matching 8 bases. The CDR3 totals 16 residues. V gave up 4 bases and J gave up 8 bases; unmatched junction bases: 13. Germline lookup yields CDR1 SGHTA and CDR2 FQGNSA. This chain's CDR3 is CASSSMTSDRAYEQFF. CDR3 in DNA: TGTGCCAGCAGCTCAATGACCTCGGACAGGGCCTATGAGCAGTTCTTC.

The gene calls are TRBV28 and TRBJ2-3; TRBD1 aligns across 7 bases. The CDR3 contains 13 residues. Germline CDR1 MDHEN, CDR2 SYDVKM. The trim removed 10 bases at V and 4 bases at J, leaving 8 bases unmatched. CDR3 in DNA: TGTGCCATCGGGACAGCATGGTCAGATACGCAGTATTTT. It codes for CAIGTAWSDTQYF.

The J gene is TRBJ2-1, the V gene TRBV29-1, with 11 bases aligning to TRBD2. The CDR3 is 14 residues long. CDR1 is SQVTM, CDR2 ANQGSEA, per germline. V dropped 5 bases and J dropped 8; count of bases not matched to a gene: 8. The CDR3 coding sequence is TGCAGCGTTCCTACTAGCGGGAGTTGGTATGAGCAGTTCTTC. This gives the protein CSVPTSGSWYEQFF.

J is TRBJ1-6 and V is TRBV14; D is unresolved. V lost 3 bases and J lost 3, with 18 bases in between. Germline CDR1 SGHDN, CDR2 FVKESK. This CDR3 is 18 amino acids long. The DNA for the CDR3 is TGTGCCAGCAGCCAGATATCACCAGGACGGAACTATAATTCACCCCTCCACTTT. Translating it yields CASSQISPGRNYNSPLHF. Supplemented by reference TRBV14 and TRBJ1-6, the full variable domain reads EAGVTQFPSHSVIEKGQTVTLRCDPISGHDNLYWYRRVMGKEIKFLLHFVKESKQDESGMPNNRFLAERTGGTYSTLKVQPAELEDSGVYFCASSQISPGRNYNSPLHFGNGTRLTVT.

The chain is built from TRBV3-1 (or the pseudogene TRBV3-2) and TRBJ2-7, with 8 bases matching TRBD2. Germline V gene lookup returns CDR1 LGHDT and CDR2 YNNKEL (reference sequence). CDR3 length: 13 amino acids. The V segment lost 6 bases and the J segment 0 bases; nucleotides outside the gene matches: 1. The CDR3 coding sequence is TGTGCCAGCAGGGGACTAGACTCCTACGAGCAGTACTTC. This gives the protein CASRGLDSYEQYF.

CDR3: CASSKDRGIVYEQYF. The CDR3, as DNA: TGTGCCAGCAGCAAAGACCGGGGGATCGTATACGAGCAGTACTTC. The chain links TRBV21-1 to TRBJ2-7; the DNA was not used to check the table's D call, TRBD2. TRBV21-1 is recorded as a pseudogene. The CDR3 runs 15 residues.

The chain recombines TRBV12-5 with TRBJ2-7; the D is unclear. Germline assignment: CDR1 LGHNT and CDR2 FRNRAP. Trimming shortened V by 2 bases and J by 5 bases, and 16 bases separated the two germline ends. CDR3 length equals 15 residues. The CDR3: CASGLSYGRYDEQYF. The CDR3 nucleotides are TGTGCTAGTGGTTTGTCATACGGCCGGTACGACGAGCAGTACTTC.

This chain links TRBV28 with TRBJ2-1, with 7 positions matching TRBD1. CDR1 is MDHEN and CDR2 is SYDVKM in the germline V gene. The CDR3 length is 14 residues. With 1 base clipped from V and 7 bases from J, the junction kept 4 bases outside the gene matches. DNA for the CDR3: TGTGCCAGCAGTTTATTAGTCAGGGGGAATGAGCAGTTCTTC. This sequence encodes CASSLLVRGNEQFF.

The rearrangement links TRBV30 to TRBJ2-1; possibly TRBD1 for D (6 bases). CDR1 and CDR2 from the germline V gene are GTSNPN and SVGIG (reference sequence). The CDR3 covers 13 residues. The V and J ends lost 8 bases and 2 bases respectively, with 13 bases between them. CDR3: CALNQGPYNEQFF. The CDR3 bases are TGTGCCCTCAACCAGGGGCCCTACAATGAGCAGTTCTTC.

The genes are TRBV3-1 (or the pseudogene TRBV3-2) and TRBJ2-7; D gene uncertain. The CDR3 is made up of 15 amino acids. The germline V gene has CDR1 LGHDT and CDR2 YNNKEL (reference sequence). V was pared by 2 bases and J by 4 bases, with 15 bases between. CDR3 loop: CASSQREMSRYEQYF. The CDR3 coding sequence is TGTGCCAGCAGCCAACGTGAAATGAGTCGATACGAGCAGTACTTC.

This clone was recorded once. The V and J genes are TRBV18 and TRBJ2-7; TRBD2 might be the D (6 bases). The CDR3 has 14 amino acids. The V and J ends lost 3 bases and 1 base respectively, with 10 bases between them. Per the germline V gene, CDR1 is KGHSH and CDR2 is LQKENI. CDR3 in DNA: TGTGCCAGCTCACCGGGGACTCTTTCCTACGAGCAGTACTTC. Its protein product is CASSPGTLSYEQYF.

The V call is TRBV7-2, the J call TRBJ2-3; no firm D call. The CDR3 consists of 14 residues. Germline V lookup: CDR1 SGHTA, CDR2 FQGNSA. V was clipped by 1 base and J by 4 bases, with 9 bases between them. The chain's CDR3 is CASSLGLGSDTQYF. The DNA of the CDR3 is TGTGCCAGCAGCTTAGGACTCGGATCAGATACGCAGTATTTT.

This clone is classed as medium-sized. The rearrangement links TRBV11-1 to TRBJ1-1, with D uncertain. Deletions cut 1 base from V and 3 bases from J, with 12 bases between. From germline, CDR1 is SGHAT and CDR2 FQDESV (reference sequence). The length of the CDR3 is 15 residues. CDR3 sequence (DNA): TGTGCCAGCAGCTTAGAGGTCAGCCGATACACTGAAGCTTTCTTT. This encodes CASSLEVSRYTEAFF.